The present T cell receptor (beta chain) was sequenced within a study of OX40 agonist ivuxolimab in advanced cancers. Here immunoSEQ multiplex PCR was the method, and the copy in TCRdb shows in-frame clones only, minus some. The sample lists approximately 77,000 clones, roughly 90% seen once, with 0.5% to 0.6% in the top ten. Germline V lookup: CDR1 MNHEY, CDR2 SMNVEV (reference sequence). V was clipped by 2 bases and J by 1 base, with 11 bases between them. This CDR3 is built from 15 residues. Sequenced here: CD4+ or CD8+ T cells sorted from blood, sampled in a trial of the OX40 agonist ivuxolimab. This TCR was sampled from an adult with an advanced solid tumor such as melanoma, head and neck, liver or kidney cancer. V and J are TRBV27 and TRBJ1-1; a possible D gene is TRBD1 (5 bases). CDR3 coding DNA: TGTGCCAGCAGTTTACTGGGACCTGAGAACACTGAAGCTTTCTTT. The encoded protein is CASSLLGPENTEAFF.